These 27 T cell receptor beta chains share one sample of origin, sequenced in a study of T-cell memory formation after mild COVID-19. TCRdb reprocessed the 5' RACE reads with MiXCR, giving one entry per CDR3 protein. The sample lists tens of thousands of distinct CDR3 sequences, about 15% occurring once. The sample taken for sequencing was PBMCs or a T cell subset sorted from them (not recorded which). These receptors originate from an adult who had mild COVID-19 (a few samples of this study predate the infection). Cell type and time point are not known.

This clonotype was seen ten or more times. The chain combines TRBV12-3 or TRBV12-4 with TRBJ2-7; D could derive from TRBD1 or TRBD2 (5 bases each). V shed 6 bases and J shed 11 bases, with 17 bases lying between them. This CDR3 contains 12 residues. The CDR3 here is CASRIGRGREYF. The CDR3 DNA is TGTGCCAGCAGAATCGGACGGGGCCGAGAGTACTTC.

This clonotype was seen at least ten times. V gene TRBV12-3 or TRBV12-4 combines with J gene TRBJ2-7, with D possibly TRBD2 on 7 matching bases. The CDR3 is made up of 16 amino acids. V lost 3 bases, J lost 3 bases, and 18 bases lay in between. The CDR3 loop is CASSLGNRGANYEQYF. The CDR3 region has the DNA TGTGCCAGCAGTTTGGGTAATCGGGGGGCCAACTACGAGCAGTACTTC.

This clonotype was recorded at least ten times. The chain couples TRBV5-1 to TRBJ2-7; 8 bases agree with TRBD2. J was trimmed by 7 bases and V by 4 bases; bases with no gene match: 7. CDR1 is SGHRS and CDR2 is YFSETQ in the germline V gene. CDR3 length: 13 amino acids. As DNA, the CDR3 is TGCGCCAGCAGCGGGGGACTAGTTGAGGAGCAGTACTTC. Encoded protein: CASSGGLVEEQYF. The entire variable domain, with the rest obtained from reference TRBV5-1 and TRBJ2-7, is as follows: KAGVTQTPRYLIKTRGQQVTLSCSPISGHRSVSWYQQTPGQGLQFLFEYFSETQRNKGNFPGRFSGRQFSNSRSEMNVSTLELGDSALYLCASSGGLVEEQYFGPGTRLTVT.

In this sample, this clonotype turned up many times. This CDR3 reads CASSFTRGGRNTEAFF. CDR3 DNA: TGTGCCAGCAGCTTCACCCGAGGGGGCCGGAACACTGAAGCTTTCTTT. V gene TRBV7-2 combines with J gene TRBJ1-1; TRBD1 aligns across 7 bases. Germline V CDR1 and CDR2: SGHTA, FQGNSA. The V gene end was trimmed by 3 bases and the J gene end by 1 base; junction bases not matched to a gene: 8. This CDR3 is 16 amino acids long.

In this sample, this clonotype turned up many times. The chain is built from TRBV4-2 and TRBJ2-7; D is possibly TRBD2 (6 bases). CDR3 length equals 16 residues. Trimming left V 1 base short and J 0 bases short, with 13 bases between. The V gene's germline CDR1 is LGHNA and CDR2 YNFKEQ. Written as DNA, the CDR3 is TGTGCCAGCAGCCAAGTAGGGACTGCGGGCTCCTACGAGCAGTACTTC. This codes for CASSQVGTAGSYEQYF.

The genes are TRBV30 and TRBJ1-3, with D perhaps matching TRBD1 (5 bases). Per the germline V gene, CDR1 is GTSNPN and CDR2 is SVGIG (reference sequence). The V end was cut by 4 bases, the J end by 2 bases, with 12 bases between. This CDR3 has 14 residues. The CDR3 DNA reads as TGTGCCTGGACCGCAGGGTTTGCTGGAAACACCATATATTTT. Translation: CAWTAGFAGNTIYF.

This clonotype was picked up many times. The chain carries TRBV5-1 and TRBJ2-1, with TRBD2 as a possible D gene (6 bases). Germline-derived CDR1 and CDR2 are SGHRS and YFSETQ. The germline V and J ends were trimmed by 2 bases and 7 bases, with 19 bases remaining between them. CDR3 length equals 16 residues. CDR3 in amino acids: CASSLALEGGWNEQFF. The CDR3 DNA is TGCGCCAGCAGCTTAGCATTGGAGGGCGGGTGGAATGAGCAGTTCTTC.

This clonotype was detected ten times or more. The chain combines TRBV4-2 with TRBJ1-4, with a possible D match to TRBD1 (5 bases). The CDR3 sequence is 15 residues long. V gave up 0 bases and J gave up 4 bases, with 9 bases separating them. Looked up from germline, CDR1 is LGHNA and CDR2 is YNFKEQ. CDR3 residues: CASSQETELNEKLFF. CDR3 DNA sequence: TGTGCCAGCAGCCAAGAGACAGAGCTTAATGAAAAACTGTTTTTT.

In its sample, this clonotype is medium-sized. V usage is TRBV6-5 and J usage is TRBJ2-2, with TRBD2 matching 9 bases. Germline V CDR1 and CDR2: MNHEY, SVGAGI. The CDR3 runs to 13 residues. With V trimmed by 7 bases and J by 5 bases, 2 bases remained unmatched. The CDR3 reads CASTTSGTGELFF. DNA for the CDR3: TGTGCCAGCACAACTAGCGGGACCGGGGAGCTGTTTTTT.

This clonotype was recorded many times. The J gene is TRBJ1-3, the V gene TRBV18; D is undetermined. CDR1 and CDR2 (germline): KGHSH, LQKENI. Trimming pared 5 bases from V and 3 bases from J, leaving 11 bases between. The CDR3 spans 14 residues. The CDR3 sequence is CASSSVDNGNTIYF. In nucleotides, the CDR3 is TGTGCCAGCTCATCGGTCGATAATGGAAACACCATATATTTT.

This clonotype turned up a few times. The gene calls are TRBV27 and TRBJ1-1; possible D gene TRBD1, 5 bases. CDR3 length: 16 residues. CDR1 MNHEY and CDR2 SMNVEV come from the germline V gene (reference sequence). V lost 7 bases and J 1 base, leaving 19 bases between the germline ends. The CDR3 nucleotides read TGTGCCAGCATCCCCATCAGACAGTCTTCGAACACTGAAGCTTTCTTT. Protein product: CASIPIRQSSNTEAFF.

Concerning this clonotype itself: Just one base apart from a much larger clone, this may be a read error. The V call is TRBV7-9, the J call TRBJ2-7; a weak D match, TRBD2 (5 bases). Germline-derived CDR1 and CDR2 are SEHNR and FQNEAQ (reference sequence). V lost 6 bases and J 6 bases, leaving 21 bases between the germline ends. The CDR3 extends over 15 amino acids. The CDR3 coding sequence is TGTGCCAGCAGTTCGGCCCGGGGTCAGGTGGCCGAGCAGTACTTC. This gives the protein CASSSARGQVAEQYF. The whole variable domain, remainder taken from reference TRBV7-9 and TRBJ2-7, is DTGVSQNPRHKITKRGQNVTFRCDPISEHNRLYWYRQTLGQGPEFLTYFQNEAQLEKSRLLSDRFSAERPKGSFSTLEIQRTEQGDSAMYLCASSSARGQVAEQYFGPGTRLTVT.

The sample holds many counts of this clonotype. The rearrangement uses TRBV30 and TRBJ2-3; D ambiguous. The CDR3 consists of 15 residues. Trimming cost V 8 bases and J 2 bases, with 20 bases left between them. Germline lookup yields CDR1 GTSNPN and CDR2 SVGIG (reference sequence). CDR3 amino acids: CAHRATPRNTDTQYF. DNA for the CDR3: TGTGCCCACCGGGCAACCCCGAGGAACACAGATACGCAGTATTTT. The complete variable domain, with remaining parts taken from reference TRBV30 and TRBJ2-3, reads SQTIHQWPATLVQPVGSPLSLECTVEGTSNPNLYWYRQAAGRGLQLLFYSVGIGQISSEVPQNLSASRPQDRQFILSSKKLLLSDSGFYLCAHRATPRNTDTQYFGPGTRLTVL.

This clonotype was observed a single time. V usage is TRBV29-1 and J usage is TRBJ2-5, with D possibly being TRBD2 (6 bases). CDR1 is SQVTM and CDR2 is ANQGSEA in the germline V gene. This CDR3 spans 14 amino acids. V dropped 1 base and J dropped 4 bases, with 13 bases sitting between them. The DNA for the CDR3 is TGCAGCGTTGAAGTCCTAGCGTCGGGAGAGACCCAGTACTTC. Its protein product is CSVEVLASGETQYF.

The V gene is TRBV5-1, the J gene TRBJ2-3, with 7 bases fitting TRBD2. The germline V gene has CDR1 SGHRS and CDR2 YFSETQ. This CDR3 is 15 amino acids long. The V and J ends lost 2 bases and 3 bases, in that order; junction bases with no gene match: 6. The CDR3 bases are TGCGCCAGCAGCTTAACTAGCGAAGATACAGATACGCAGTATTTT. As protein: CASSLTSEDTDTQYF. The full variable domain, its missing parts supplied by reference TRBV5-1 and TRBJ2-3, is KAGVTQTPRYLIKTRGQQVTLSCSPISGHRSVSWYQQTPGQGLQFLFEYFSETQRNKGNFPGRFSGRQFSNSRSEMNVSTLELGDSALYLCASSLTSEDTDTQYFGPGTRLTVL.

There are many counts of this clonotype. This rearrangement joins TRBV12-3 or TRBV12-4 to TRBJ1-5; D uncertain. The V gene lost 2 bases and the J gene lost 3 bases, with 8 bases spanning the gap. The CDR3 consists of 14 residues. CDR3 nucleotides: TGTGCCAGCAGTTTAAGGCGGACCAATCAGCCCCAGCATTTT. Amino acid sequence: CASSLRRTNQPQHF.

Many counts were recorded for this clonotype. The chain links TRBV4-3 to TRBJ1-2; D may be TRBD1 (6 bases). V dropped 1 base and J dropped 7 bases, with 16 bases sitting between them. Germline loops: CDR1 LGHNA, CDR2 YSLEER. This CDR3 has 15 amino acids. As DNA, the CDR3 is TGCGCCAGCAGCCAAGCAATACAGGGAAGTCTTGGCTACACCTTC. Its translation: CASSQAIQGSLGYTF.

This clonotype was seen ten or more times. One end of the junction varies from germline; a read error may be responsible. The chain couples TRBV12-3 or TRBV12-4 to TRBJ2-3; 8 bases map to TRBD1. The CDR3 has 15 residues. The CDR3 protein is CASSVAGTGSPTQYF. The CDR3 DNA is TGTGCCAGCAGTGTAGCCGGGACAGGTTCTCCTACGCAGTATTTT.

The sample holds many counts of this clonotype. CDR3 sequence (DNA): TGTGCCTCCCTAGAACTAGCGGGAGACAATGAGCAGTTCTTC. Its protein product is CASLELAGDNEQFF. V is TRBV7-9 and J is TRBJ2-1, with 11 nucleotides matching TRBD2. The trim removed 11 bases at V and 5 bases at J, leaving 8 bases unmatched. The CDR3 spans 14 residues. CDR1 and CDR2 from the germline V gene are SEHNR and FQNEAQ (reference sequence).

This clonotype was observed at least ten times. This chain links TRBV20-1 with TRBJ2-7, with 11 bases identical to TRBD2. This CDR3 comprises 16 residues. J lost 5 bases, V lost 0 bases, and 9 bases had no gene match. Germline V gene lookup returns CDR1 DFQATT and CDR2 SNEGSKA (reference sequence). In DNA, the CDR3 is TGCAGTGCTAGAGAATTACTAGCGGGAGATCTGGACGAGCAGTACTTC. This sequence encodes CSARELLAGDLDEQYF.

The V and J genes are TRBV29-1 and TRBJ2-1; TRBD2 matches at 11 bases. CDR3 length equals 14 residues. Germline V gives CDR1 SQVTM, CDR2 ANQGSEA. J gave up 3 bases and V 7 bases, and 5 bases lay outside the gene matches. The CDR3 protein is CSATSGEFYNEQFF. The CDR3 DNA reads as TGCAGCGCGACTAGCGGGGAGTTCTACAATGAGCAGTTCTTC.

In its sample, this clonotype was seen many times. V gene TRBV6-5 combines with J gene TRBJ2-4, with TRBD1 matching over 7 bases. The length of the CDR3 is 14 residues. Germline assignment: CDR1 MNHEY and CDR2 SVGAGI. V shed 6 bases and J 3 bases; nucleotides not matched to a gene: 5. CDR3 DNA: TGTGCCAGCAGCTTAGGGGGCAGCAAAAACATTCAGTACTTC. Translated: CASSLGGSKNIQYF.

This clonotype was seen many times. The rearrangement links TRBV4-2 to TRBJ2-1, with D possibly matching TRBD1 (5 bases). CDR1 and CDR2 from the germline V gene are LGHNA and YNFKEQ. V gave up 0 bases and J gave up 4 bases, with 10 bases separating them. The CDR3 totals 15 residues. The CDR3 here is CASSQEGAGYNEQFF. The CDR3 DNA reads TGTGCCAGCAGCCAAGAAGGGGCAGGATACAATGAGCAGTTCTTC.

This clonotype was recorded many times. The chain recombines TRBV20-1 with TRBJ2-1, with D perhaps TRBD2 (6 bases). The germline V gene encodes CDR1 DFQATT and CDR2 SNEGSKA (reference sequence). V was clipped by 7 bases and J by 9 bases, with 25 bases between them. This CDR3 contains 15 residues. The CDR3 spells CSVPKREFAHAEQFF. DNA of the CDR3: TGCAGTGTCCCCAAACGGGAGTTTGCGCACGCTGAGCAGTTCTTC.

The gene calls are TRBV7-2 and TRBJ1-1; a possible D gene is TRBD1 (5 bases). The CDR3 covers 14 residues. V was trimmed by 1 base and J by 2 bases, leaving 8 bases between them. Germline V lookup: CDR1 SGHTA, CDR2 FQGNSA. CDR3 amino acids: CASSLGGENTEAFF. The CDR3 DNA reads TGTGCCAGCAGCTTAGGGGGGGAAAACACTGAAGCTTTCTTT.

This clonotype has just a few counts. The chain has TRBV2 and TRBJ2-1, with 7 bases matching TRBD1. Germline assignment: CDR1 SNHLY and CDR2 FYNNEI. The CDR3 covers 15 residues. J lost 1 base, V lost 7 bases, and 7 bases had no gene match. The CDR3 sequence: CASNRDSPSYNEQFF. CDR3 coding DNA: TGTGCCAGCAATAGGGACAGTCCTTCCTACAATGAGCAGTTCTTC.

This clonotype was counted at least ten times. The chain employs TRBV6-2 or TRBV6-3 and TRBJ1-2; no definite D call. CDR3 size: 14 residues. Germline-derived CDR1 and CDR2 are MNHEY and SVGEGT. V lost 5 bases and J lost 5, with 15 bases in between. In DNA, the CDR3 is TGTGCCAGCAGTAGACCCGGGAACGGGTATGGCTACACCTTC. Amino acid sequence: CASSRPGNGYGYTF.